Listed below are T cell receptor beta chains from one sample, sequenced in a study of blood T cells in healthy people across ages. TCRdb re-called the 5' RACE reads through MiXCR, storing one row per CDR3 protein. The table has approximately 2,000,000 distinct CDR3 sequences, around 42% seen once. Sequenced input: blood. These receptors were obtained from a human donor in good health. CDR3s include the opening cysteine and the closing phenylalanine or tryptophan. D genes are given only for firm matches. Where a row states a size, it is once, few, many or the class of an expanded clone; other rows omit it.

few,TRBV9,TRBJ1-2,-,CASSVSYESNYGYTF,TGTGCCAGCAGCGTATCTTACGAATCTAACTATGGCTACACCTTC
-,TRBV12-3/TRBV12-4,TRBJ1-1,TRBD1,CASRAGQVLEAFF,TGTGCCAGCAGGGCGGGACAGGTACTAGAAGCTTTCTTT
-,TRBV29-1,TRBJ2-5,-,CSVRIQETQYF,TGCAGCGTGAGAATTCAAGAGACCCAGTACTTC
-,TRBV10-3,TRBJ1-1,TRBD1,CAISGLGQSEAFF,TGTGCCATCAGTGGATTGGGACAGTCTGAAGCTTTCTTT
few,TRBV6-2/TRBV6-3,TRBJ2-5,TRBD2,CASSPGLGEETQYF,TGTGCCAGCAGTCCCGGACTAGGAGAAGAGACCCAGTACTTC
few,TRBV20-1,TRBJ2-3,-,CSARVVGLTSTDTQYF,TGCAGTGCTAGAGTAGTTGGGCTAACTAGCACAGATACGCAGTATTTT
few,TRBV20-1,TRBJ2-5,-,CSADISRALDETQYF,TGCAGTGCCGATATTTCTAGGGCCCTCGACGAGACCCAGTACTTC
few,TRBV6-5,TRBJ2-2,-,CASSYESGANTGELFF,TGTGCCAGCAGTTACGAATCAGGCGCGAACACCGGGGAGCTGTTTTTT
few,TRBV7-7,TRBJ2-7,TRBD2,CASSLKPGLGGEQYF,TGTGCCAGCAGCTTAAAACCGGGACTAGGGGGCGAGCAGTACTTC
few,TRBV4-3,TRBJ2-3,-,CASSQEPGILTDTQYF,TGCGCCAGCAGCCAAGAGCCGGGTATTCTCACAGATACGCAGTATTTT
few,TRBV10-3,TRBJ1-2,-,CAIRDGYSNYGYTF,TGTGCCATCAGGGACGGCTATTCTAACTATGGCTACACCTTC
-,TRBV24-1,TRBJ2-2,-,CATRGTRGTGELFF,TGTGCCACCAGAGGCACCCGGGGAACCGGGGAGCTGTTTTTT
-,TRBV12-3/TRBV12-4,TRBJ1-1,-,CASSLSPAGTEAFF,TGTGCCAGCAGTTTATCGCCAGCCGGGACTGAAGCTTTCTTT
few,TRBV5-1,TRBJ1-1,-,CASSSQASGGTEAFF,TGCGCCAGCAGCTCCCAGGCCTCCGGAGGTACTGAAGCTTTCTTT
-,TRBV5-1,TRBJ1-4,-,CASSSYSWTDNEKLFF,TGCGCCAGCAGTTCCTACTCTTGGACAGATAATGAAAAACTGTTTTTT
few,TRBV24-1,TRBJ1-2,-,CATSTGQGYGYTF,TGTGCCACCAGTACAGGGCAGGGCTATGGCTACACCTTC
once,TRBV2,TRBJ2-3,-,CASSGPLADTPPDTQYF,TGTGCCAGCAGTGGGCCGTTAGCGGATACACCCCCGGATACGCAGTATTTT
-,TRBV20-1,TRBJ2-5,-,CSATVGGAQETQYF,TGCAGTGCCACAGTAGGGGGGGCACAAGAGACCCAGTACTTC
-,TRBV3-1,TRBJ2-3,-,CASSQDLRLASGADTQYF,TGTGCCAGCAGCCAAGATCTTCGGCTAGCAAGTGGGGCAGATACGCAGTATTTT
-,TRBV28,TRBJ2-7,-,CASSSPEKQYF,TGTGCCAGCAGTTCCCCAGAAAAGCAGTACTTC
-,TRBV6-1,TRBJ2-5,-,CASSEVEGFETQYF,TGTGCCAGCAGTGAAGTAGAAGGTTTCGAGACCCAGTACTTC
few,TRBV7-8,TRBJ2-1,TRBD2,CASTVAGSSYNEQFF,TGTGCCAGCACCGTAGCGGGGAGCTCCTACAATGAGCAGTTCTTC
once,TRBV4-2,TRBJ2-2,-,CASSQVRDTGELFF,TGTGCCAGCAGCCAAGTTCGGGACACCGGGGAGCTGTTTTTT
few,TRBV13,TRBJ2-7,TRBD1,CASSRFGQGAFGEQYF,TGTGCCAGCAGCCGCTTCGGACAGGGGGCTTTTGGCGAGCAGTACTTC
-,TRBV29-1,TRBJ2-5,-,CSVEAHKGEWEEAQYF,TGCAGCGTTGAAGCCCACAAGGGGGAGTGGGAAGAGGCCCAGTACTTC
-,TRBV7-2,TRBJ2-5,TRBD1,CASSSDRAEETQYF,TGTGCCAGCAGCTCGGACAGGGCAGAGGAGACCCAGTACTTC
-,TRBV3-1,TRBJ2-6,-,CASGTGRPSGANVLTF,TGTGCCAGCGGAACAGGGAGGCCCTCTGGGGCCAACGTCCTGACTTTC
once,TRBV29-1,TRBJ1-1,-,CSVMNSPNTEAFF,TGCAGCGTCATGAACAGCCCGAACACTGAAGCTTTCTTT
-,TRBV29-1,TRBJ2-7,-,CSVRQVSYEQYF,TGCAGCGTTAGACAGGTCTCCTACGAGCAGTACTTC
-,TRBV7-2,TRBJ1-6,-,CASSLASRANNSPLHF,TGTGCCAGCAGCTTAGCGTCCAGGGCAAATAATTCACCCCTCCACTTT
few,TRBV4-2,TRBJ1-2,-,CASSPWTDGRYTF,TGTGCCAGCAGTCCATGGACTGACGGACGCTACACCTTC
-,TRBV7-9,TRBJ1-1,-,CASSSFRDATEAFF,TGTGCCAGCAGCTCATTCCGGGACGCCACTGAAGCTTTCTTT
few,TRBV2,TRBJ2-5,-,CASRRGGPVQETQYF,TGTGCCAGCAGGAGGGGGGGACCCGTCCAAGAGACCCAGTACTTC
-,TRBV7-3,TRBJ2-5,-,CASSLGYGGVVGETQYF,TGTGCCAGCAGCTTAGGGTATGGCGGCGTCGTAGGAGAGACCCAGTACTTC
few,TRBV20-1,TRBJ2-7,-,CSAPNRVSYEQYF,TGCAGTGCTCCTAATAGGGTCTCCTACGAGCAGTACTTC
once,TRBV6-2/TRBV6-3,TRBJ1-6,-,CASSYSIGSPLHF,TGTGCCAGCAGTTACTCGATTGGATCACCCCTCCACTTT
-,TRBV20-1,TRBJ2-7,TRBD2,CSAYQPGLAGVGEQYF,TGCAGTGCTTATCAACCGGGACTAGCGGGAGTAGGCGAGCAGTACTTC
-,TRBV10-3,TRBJ2-6,-,CAISETGSGANVLTF,TGTGCCATCAGTGAGACGGGCTCTGGGGCCAACGTCCTGACTTTC
-,TRBV6-2/TRBV6-3,TRBJ2-3,TRBD2,CASGVAGTTDTQYF,TGTGCCAGCGGAGTAGCGGGGACCACAGATACGCAGTATTTT
-,TRBV5-1,TRBJ2-5,-,CASTIDGGAEETQYF,TGCGCCAGCACCATCGATGGGGGGGCCGAGGAGACCCAGTACTTC
-,TRBV12-3/TRBV12-4,TRBJ1-6,TRBD1,CASSGQGRGSPLHF,TGTGCCAGCAGTGGACAGGGGAGAGGCTCACCCCTCCACTTT
few,TRBV9,TRBJ2-5,TRBD1,CASSVMTGPQETQYF,TGTGCCAGTAGCGTGATGACAGGGCCCCAAGAGACCCAGTACTTC